The next 3 T cell receptor beta chains were all read from a single sample in a study of blood T cell repertoires in COVID-19. Repertoires were generated with immunoSEQ multiplex PCR, while TCRdb's copy carries only in-frame clones and drops some. The data hold 100,000 to 150,000 clones, with about four fifths observed a single time. The sequenced sample was peripheral blood. The origin of the receptors is a man aged 40-55 years with active or convalescent COVID-19.

This chain uses TRBV5-1 with TRBJ1-2; 8 nucleotides align to TRBD1. Germline trimming cut 4 bases from V and 2 bases from J; bases unmatched to any gene: 10. The germline V gene has CDR1 SGHRS and CDR2 YFSETQ. This CDR3 comprises 16 residues. Here the CDR3 DNA reads TGCGCCAGCAGCCCTCCCTGGGGACAGGACAACTATGGCTACACCTTC. It codes for CASSPPWGQDNYGYTF.

The chain links TRBV24-1 to TRBJ2-7, with D tentatively TRBD1 (6 bases). The CDR3 runs to 14 residues. V shed 4 bases and J shed 2 bases, with 11 bases lying between them. Germline V CDR1 and CDR2: KGHDR, SFDVKD. CDR3 in DNA: TGTGCCACCAGTGACGGGACACCTCCCTACGAGCAGTACTTC. Translated: CATSDGTPPYEQYF.

A single count supports this clone. This chain joins TRBV6-4 and TRBJ2-7, with D maybe TRBD2 (6 bases). This CDR3 contains 15 residues. Per germline, CDR1 MRHNA and CDR2 SNTAGT. V was pared by 6 bases and J by 2 bases, with 17 bases between. CDR3 sequence (DNA): TGTGCCAGCAGCGATACCCGGGACTTCACCTACGAGCAGTACTTC. Its protein product is CASSDTRDFTYEQYF.